The TCR beta chain under discussion was sequenced for a study of CXCR3-negative and CXCR3-positive naive CD8 T cells. The CDR3 loop spans 13 amino acids. Germline CDR1 is MDHEN and CDR2 is SYDVKM. The TRB libraries of cDNA were built by UMI-labeled 5' RACE. TCRdb re-called the 5' RACE reads, yielding one record per CDR3 amino acid sequence without DNA. This table holds more than 70,000 distinct CDR3 sequences. Study-wide results and caveats: Sequencing showed both naive subsets with comparably high diversity, and memory CD8+ cells much lower. The TRB CDR3s that CXCR3-positive naive cells carried were more hydrophobic than those of CXCR3-negative naive cells.

Naive cells were sorted as CD45RO-, CCR7+, CD27+ and CD95-. For this clonotype: Its antigen is not known.

The sequencing input was naive CXCR3+ CD8+ T cells from blood. The subset: CD45RO-CCR7+CD27+CD95- naive CD8+ T cells expressing CXCR3 (TNR3+). The V and J genes are TRBV28 and TRBJ2-1. The TCR was taken from a human donor in good health. Some clones in this sample may be carry-over from other donors' samples. CDR3 loop: CASSFIQSAEQFF. Based on the CDR3 plus reference TRBV28 and TRBJ2-1, the full variable domain is DVKVTQSSRYLVKRTGEKVFLECVQDMDHENMFWYRQDPGLGLRLIYFSYDVKMKEKGDIPEGYSVSREKKERFSLILESASTNQTSMYLCASSFIQSAEQFFGPGTRLTVL.